This TCR beta chain originates from a study of shared clonotypes between healthy human individuals. Study-wide results and caveats: Sampling used blood alone; tissue repertoires probably differ.

Concerning this clone: Its antigen is unidentified.

The germline V gene has CDR1 MGHRA and CDR2 YSYEKL. CDR3 length equals 19 residues. V lost 4 bases to trimming and J lost 5 bases; unmatched junction nucleotides: 13. Measured with immunoSEQ multiplex PCR; TCRdb has only the in-frame clones, and not every one. This sample yields 550,000 to 800,000 clones, of which about 92% are seen a single time; 34% belongs to the top ten. The chain joins TRBV4-1 to TRBJ2-1, with TRBD2 matching 14 bases. The sample consisted of memory CD8+ T cells from PBMCs. As for subset: CD45RO+ cells pooled with CCR7-negative TemRA cells. The clonotype comes from a man between 18 and 29 years old in good health. Some clones in this sample may be carry-over from other donors' samples. In nucleotides, the CDR3 is TGCGCCAGCAGCCGCAAAACGGGACTAGCGGGAGTGTGGGACAATGAGCAGTTCTTC. Its translation is CASSRKTGLAGVWDNEQFF.